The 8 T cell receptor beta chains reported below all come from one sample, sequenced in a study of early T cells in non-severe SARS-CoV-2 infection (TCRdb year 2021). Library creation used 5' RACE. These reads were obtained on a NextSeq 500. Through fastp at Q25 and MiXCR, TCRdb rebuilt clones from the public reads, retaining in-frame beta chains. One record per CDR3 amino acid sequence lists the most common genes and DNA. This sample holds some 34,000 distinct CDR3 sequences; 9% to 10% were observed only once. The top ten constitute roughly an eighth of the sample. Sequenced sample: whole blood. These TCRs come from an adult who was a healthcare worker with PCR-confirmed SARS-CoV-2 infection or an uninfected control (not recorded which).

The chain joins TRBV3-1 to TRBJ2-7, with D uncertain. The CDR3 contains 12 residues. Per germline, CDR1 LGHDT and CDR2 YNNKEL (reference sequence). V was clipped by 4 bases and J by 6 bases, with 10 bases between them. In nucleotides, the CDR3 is TGTGCCAGCAGCCTCCAGGATCGCGAGCAGTACTTC. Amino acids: CASSLQDREQYF.

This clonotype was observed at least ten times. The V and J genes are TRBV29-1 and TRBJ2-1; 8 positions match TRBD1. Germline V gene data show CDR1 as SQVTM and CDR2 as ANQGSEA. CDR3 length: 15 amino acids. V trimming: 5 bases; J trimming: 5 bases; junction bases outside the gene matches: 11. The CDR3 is CSVRQGALSDNEQFF. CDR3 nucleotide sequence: TGCAGCGTTCGGCAGGGGGCCCTTTCTGACAATGAGCAGTTCTTC.

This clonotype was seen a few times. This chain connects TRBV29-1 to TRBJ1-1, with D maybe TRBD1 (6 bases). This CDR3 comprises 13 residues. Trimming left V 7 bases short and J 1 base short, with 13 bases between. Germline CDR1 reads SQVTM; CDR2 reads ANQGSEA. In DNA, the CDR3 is TGCAGCGGGGGCTGGACAGCGAACACTGAAGCTTTCTTT. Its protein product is CSGGWTANTEAFF.

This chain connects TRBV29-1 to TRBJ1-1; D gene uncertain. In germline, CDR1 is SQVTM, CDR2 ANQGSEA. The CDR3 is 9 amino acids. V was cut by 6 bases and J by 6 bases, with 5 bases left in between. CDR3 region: CSVGAEAFF. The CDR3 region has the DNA TGCAGCGTGGGCGCTGAAGCTTTCTTT. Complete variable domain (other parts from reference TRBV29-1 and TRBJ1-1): SAVISQKPSRDICQRGTSLTIQCQVDSQVTMMFWYRQQPGQSLTLIATANQGSEATYESGFVIDKFPISRPNLTFSTLTVSNMSPEDSSIYLCSVGAEAFFGQGTRLTVV.

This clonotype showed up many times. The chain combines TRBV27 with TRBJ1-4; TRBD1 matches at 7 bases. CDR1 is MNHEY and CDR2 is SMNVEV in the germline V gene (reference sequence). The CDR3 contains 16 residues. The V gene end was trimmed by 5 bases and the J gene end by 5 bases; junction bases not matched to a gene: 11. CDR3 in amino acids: CASSTYPGQSNEKLFF. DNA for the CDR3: TGTGCCAGCAGTACCTACCCGGGACAGTCGAATGAAAAACTGTTTTTT.

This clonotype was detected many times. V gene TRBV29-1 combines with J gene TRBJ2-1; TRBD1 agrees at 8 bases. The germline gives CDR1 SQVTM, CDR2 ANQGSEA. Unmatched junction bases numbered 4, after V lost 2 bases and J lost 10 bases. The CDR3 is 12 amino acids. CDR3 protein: CSVETHRGEQFF. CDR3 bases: TGCAGCGTTGAAACCCACAGGGGGGAGCAGTTCTTC.

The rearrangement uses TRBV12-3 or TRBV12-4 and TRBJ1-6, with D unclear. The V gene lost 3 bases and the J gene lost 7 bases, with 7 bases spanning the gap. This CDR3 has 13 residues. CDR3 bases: TGTGCCAGCAGTTTGTTCGGGAATTCACCCCTCCACTTT. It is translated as CASSLFGNSPLHF.

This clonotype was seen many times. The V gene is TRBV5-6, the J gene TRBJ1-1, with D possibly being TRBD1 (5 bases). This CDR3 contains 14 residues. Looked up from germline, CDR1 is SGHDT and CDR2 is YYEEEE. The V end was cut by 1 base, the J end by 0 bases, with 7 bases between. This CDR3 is CASSLPGMNTEAFF. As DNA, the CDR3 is TGTGCCAGCAGCTTGCCAGGGATGAACACTGAAGCTTTCTTT. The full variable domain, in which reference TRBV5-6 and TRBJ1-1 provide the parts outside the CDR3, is DAGVTQSPTHLIKTRGQQVTLRCSPKSGHDTVSWYQQALGQGPQFIFQYYEEEERQRGNFPDRFSGHQFPNYSSELNVNALLLGDSALYLCASSLPGMNTEAFFGQGTRLTVV.